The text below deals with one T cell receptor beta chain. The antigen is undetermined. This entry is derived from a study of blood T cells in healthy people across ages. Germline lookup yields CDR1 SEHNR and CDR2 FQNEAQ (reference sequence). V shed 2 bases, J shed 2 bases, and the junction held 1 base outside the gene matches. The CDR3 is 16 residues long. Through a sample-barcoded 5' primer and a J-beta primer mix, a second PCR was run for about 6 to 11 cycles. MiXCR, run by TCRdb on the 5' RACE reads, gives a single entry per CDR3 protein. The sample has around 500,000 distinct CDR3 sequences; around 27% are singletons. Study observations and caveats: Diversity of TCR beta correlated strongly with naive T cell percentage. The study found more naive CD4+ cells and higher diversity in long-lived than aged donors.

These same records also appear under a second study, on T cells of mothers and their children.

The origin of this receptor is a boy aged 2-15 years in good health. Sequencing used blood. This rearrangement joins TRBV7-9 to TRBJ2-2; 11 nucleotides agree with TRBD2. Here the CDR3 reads CASSLTSGGNTGELFF. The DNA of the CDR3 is TGTGCCAGCAGCTTAACTAGCGGGGGAAACACCGGGGAGCTGTTTTTT.